The rows below give T cell receptor beta chains drawn from one sample of a study of monozygotic twins with inflammatory bowel disease. TCRdb re-called the 5' RACE reads; one entry per CDR3 protein, DNA not given. The ten top clones account for about 2.4%, within a sample of roughly 160,000 distinct CDR3 sequences. Specimen: blood. These receptors were taken from a human donor with ulcerative colitis or Crohn's disease, or a healthy co-twin of an affected twin (not recorded which). The CDR3 runs from the conserved cysteine through the conserved F or W. Each record gives: V gene, J gene, CDR3 length, CDR3 protein.

V: TRBV4-3; J: TRBJ2-3; length: 17; CDR3: CASSQDLREISTDTQYF
V: TRBV20-1; J: TRBJ2-3; length: 12; CDR3: CSVEGSADTQYF
V: TRBV19; J: TRBJ2-6; length: 14; CDR3: CASSDYSGANVLTF
V: TRBV20-1; J: TRBJ1-2; length: 13; CDR3: CSASTDREDGYTF
V: TRBV20-1; J: TRBJ2-2; length: 17; CDR3: CSASWGEPFSRTGELFF
V: TRBV27; J: TRBJ2-3; length: 16; CDR3: CASALAGGLGTDTQYF
V: TRBV6-1; J: TRBJ1-2; length: 15; CDR3: CASSSTTGGLYGYTF
V: TRBV12-3/TRBV12-4; J: TRBJ1-2; length: 15; CDR3: CASSLTPGYNYGYTF
V: TRBV5-4; J: TRBJ1-4; length: 16; CDR3: CASSAWGQGTNEKLFF
V: TRBV5-6; J: TRBJ2-1; length: 13; CDR3: CASTPGPNNEQFF
V: TRBV3-1; J: TRBJ2-2; length: 15; CDR3: CASSLPGHDTGELFF
V: TRBV5-1; J: TRBJ1-2; length: 15; CDR3: CASSLEGQVNYGYTF
V: TRBV5-6; J: TRBJ1-3; length: 14; CDR3: CASSPDQAGNTIYF